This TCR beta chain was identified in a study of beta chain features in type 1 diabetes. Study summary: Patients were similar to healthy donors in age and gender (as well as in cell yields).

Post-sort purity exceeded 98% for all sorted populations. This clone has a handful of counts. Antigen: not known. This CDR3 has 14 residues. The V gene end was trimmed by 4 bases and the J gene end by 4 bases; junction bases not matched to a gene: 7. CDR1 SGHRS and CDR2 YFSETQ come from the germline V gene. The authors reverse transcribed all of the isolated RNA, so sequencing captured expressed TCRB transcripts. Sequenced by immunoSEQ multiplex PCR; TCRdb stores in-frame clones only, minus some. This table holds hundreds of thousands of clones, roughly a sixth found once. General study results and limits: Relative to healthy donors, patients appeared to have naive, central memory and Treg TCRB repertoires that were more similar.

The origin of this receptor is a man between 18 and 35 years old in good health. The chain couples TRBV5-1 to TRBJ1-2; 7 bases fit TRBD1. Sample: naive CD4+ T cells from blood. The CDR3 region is CASSLGQDGYGYTF. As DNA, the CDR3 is TGCGCCAGCAGCCTCGGACAGGACGGCTATGGCTACACCTTC.